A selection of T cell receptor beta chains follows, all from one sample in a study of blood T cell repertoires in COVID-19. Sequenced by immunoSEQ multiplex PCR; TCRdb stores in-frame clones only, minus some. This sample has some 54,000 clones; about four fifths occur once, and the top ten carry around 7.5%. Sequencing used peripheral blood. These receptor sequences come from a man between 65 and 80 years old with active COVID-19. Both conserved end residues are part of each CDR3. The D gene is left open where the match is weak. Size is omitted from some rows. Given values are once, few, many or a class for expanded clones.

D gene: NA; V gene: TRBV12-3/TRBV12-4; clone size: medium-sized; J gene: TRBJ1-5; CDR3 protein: CASSAQGQPQHF; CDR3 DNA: TGTGCCAGCAGTGCCCAGGGACAGCCCCAGCATTTT
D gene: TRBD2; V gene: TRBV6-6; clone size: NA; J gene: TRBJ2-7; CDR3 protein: CASRGSGGGSYEQYF; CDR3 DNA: TGTGCCAGCAGGGGTAGCGGGGGGGGCTCCTACGAGCAGTACTTC
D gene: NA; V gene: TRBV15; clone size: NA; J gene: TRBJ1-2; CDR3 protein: CATSRVMQSYGYTF; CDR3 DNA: TGTGCCACCAGCAGAGTAATGCAGTCCTATGGCTACACCTTC
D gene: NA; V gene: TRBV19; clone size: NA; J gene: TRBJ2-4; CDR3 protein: CASSIDGGGLAKNIQYF; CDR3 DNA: TGTGCCAGTAGTATAGATGGCGGGGGCTTAGCCAAAAACATTCAGTACTTC
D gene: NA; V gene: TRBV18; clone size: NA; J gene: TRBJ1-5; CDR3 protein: CASSLTRVGNLDGYSNQPQHF; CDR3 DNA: TGTGCCAGCTCACTCACCAGGGTGGGGAACCTCGACGGTTATAGCAATCAGCCCCAGCATTTT
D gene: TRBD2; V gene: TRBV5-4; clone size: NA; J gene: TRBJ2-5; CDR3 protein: CASSMTSGGGTQYF; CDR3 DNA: TGTGCCAGCAGCATGACTAGCGGGGGAGGGACCCAGTACTTC
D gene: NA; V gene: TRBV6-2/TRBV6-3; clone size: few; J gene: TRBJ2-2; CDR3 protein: CASSYSGGWELFF; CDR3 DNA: TGTGCCAGCAGTTACTCCGGGGGTTGGGAGCTGTTTTTT
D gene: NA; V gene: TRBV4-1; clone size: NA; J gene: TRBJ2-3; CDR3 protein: CASSQGPSVSDTQYF; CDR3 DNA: TGCGCCAGCAGCCAAGGCCCTAGCGTCTCAGATACGCAGTATTTT
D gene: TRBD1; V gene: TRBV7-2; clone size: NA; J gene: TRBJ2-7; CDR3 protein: CASSFQDRVGEQYF; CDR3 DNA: TGTGCCAGCAGCTTTCAGGACAGGGTAGGCGAGCAGTACTTC
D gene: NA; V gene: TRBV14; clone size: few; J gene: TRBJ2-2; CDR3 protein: CASSQERAAGYTGELFF; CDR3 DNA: TGTGCCAGCAGCCAAGAAAGAGCTGCAGGGTACACCGGGGAGCTGTTTTTT
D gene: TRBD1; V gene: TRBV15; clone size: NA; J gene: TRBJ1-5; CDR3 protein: CATSKGQGNQPQHF; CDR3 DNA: TGTGCCACCAGCAAGGGACAGGGCAATCAGCCCCAGCATTTT
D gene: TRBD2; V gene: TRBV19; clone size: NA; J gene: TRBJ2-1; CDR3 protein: CASRGTSGGTEQFF; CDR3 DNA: TGTGCCAGTAGGGGGACTAGCGGGGGGACTGAGCAGTTCTTC
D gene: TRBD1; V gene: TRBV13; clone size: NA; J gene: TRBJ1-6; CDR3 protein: CASSLGPYSTGGSSPLHF; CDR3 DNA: TGTGCCAGCAGCTTAGGCCCCTATTCGACAGGGGGTAGCTCACCCCTCCACTTT
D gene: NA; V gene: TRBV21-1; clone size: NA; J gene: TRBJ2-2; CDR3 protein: CASSKEATSGGGTGELFF; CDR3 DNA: TGTGCCAGCAGCAAAGAAGCGACTAGCGGGGGGGGAACCGGGGAGCTGTTTTTT
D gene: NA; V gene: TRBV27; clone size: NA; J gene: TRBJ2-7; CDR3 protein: CASSASGGAREQYF; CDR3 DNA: TGTGCCAGCAGTGCTAGTGGGGGGGCGCGGGAGCAGTACTTC
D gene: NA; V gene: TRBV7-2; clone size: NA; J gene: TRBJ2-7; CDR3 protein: CASSLAPRTSGAYEQYF; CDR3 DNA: TGTGCCAGCAGCTTAGCGCCCCGGACGTCAGGGGCTTACGAGCAGTACTTC
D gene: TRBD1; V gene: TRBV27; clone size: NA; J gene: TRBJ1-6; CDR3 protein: CASSLYRDRMYNSPLHF; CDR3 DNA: TGTGCCAGCAGTTTATACCGGGACAGGATGTATAATTCACCCCTCCACTTT
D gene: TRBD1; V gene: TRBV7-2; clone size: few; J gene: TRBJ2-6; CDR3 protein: CASSVGTGKANVLTF; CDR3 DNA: TGTGCCAGCAGCGTTGGGACAGGGAAGGCCAACGTCCTGACTTTC
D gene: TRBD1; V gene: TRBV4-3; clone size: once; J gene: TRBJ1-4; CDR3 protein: CASSQDAGTVIATNEKLFF; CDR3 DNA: TGCGCCAGCAGCCAAGATGCTGGGACAGTCATTGCAACTAATGAAAAACTGTTTTTT
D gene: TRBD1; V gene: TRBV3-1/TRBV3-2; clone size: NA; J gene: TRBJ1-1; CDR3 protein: CASSQAGGRRTNTEAFF; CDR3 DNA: TGTGCCAGCAGCCAAGCAGGGGGCCGTCGAACGAACACTGAAGCTTTCTTT
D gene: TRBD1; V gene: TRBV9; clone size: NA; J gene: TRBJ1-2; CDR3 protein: CASSGHPTGTNGYTF; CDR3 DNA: TGTGCCAGCAGCGGACATCCGACAGGGACGAATGGCTACACCTTC
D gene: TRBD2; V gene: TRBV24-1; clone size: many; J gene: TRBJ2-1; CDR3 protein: CATSDPRTGLAANEQFF; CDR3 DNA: TGTGCCACCAGTGACCCTCGGACGGGACTAGCGGCCAATGAGCAGTTCTTC
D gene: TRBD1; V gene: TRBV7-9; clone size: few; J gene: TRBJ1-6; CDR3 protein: CASSRTGGYSPLHF; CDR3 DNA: TGTGCCAGCAGCCGTACAGGGGGGTATTCACCCCTCCACTTT
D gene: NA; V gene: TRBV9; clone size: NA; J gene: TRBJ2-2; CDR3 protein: CASSVWEGELFF; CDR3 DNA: TGTGCCAGCAGCGTATGGGAGGGGGAGCTGTTTTTT
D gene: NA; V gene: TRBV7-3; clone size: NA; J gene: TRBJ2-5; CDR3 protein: CASSSTVQETQYF; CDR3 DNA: TGTGCCAGCAGCTCTACGGTACAAGAGACCCAGTACTTC
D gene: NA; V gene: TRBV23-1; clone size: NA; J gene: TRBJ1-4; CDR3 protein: CASSHDISFGRKLFF; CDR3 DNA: TGCGCCAGCAGTCATGACATCTCATTCGGTAGAAAACTGTTTTTT
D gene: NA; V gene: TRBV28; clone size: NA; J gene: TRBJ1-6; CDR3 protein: CASRERSSYNSPLHF; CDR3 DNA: TGTGCCAGCAGGGAAAGGAGCTCCTATAATTCACCCCTCCACTTT
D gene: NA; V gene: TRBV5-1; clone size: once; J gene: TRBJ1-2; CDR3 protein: CASSSDRLSYGYTF; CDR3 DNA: TGCGCCAGCAGCTCGGATAGACTGTCCTATGGCTACACCTTC
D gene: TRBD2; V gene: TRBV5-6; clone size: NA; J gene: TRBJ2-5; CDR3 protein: CASSLVGLAAQETQYF; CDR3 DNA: TGTGCCAGCAGCTTGGTAGGACTAGCGGCCCAAGAGACCCAGTACTTC
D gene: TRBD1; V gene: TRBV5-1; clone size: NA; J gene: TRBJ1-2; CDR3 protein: CASSLGTGGEGGYTF; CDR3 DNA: TGCGCCAGCAGCCTCGGGACAGGGGGCGAGGGTGGCTACACCTTC
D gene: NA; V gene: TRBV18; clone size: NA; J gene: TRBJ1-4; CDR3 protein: CASSPAGASATNEKLFF; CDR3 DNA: TGTGCCAGCTCACCAGCGGGCGCGTCCGCAACTAATGAAAAACTGTTTTTT
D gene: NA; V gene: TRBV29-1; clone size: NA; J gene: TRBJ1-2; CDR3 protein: CSVDREGYTF; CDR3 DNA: TGCAGCGTTGACCGCGAAGGCTACACCTTC
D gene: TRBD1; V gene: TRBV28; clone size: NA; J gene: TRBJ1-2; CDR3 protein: CASSYTIGQGDNYGYTF; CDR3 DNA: TGTGCCAGCAGCTACACTATCGGACAGGGCGATAACTATGGCTACACCTTC
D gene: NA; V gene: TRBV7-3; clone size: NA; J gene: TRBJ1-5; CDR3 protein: CASSPRRGGALPFIVRNQPQHF; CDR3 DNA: TGTGCCAGCAGCCCACGGCGTGGGGGGGCGCTCCCTTTTATCGTTCGCAATCAGCCCCAGCATTTT
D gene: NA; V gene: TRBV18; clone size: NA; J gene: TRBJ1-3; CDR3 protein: CASSPSVGSGNTIYF; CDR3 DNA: TGTGCCAGCTCACCATCGGTTGGCTCTGGAAACACCATATATTTT
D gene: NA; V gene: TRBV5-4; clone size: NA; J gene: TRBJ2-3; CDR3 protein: CASSAPPTGTDTQYF; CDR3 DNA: TGTGCCAGCAGCGCCCCCCCAACGGGGACAGATACGCAGTATTTT
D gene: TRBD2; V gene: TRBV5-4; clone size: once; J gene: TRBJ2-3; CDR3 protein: CASSLGFSGGAGTDTQYF; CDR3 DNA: TGTGCCAGCAGCTTGGGCTTTAGCGGGGGGGCAGGCACAGATACGCAGTATTTT
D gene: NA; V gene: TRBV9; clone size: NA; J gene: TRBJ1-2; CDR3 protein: CASSVEARGHNGYTF; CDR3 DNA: TGTGCCAGCAGCGTAGAGGCGCGTGGACATAATGGCTACACCTTC
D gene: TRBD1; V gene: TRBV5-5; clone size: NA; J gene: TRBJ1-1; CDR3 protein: CASGLRRGPLNTEAFF; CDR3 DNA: TGTGCCAGCGGACTGCGCAGGGGGCCCTTGAACACTGAAGCTTTCTTT
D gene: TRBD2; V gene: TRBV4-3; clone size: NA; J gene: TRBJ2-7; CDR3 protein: CASSQDSGGAYEQYF; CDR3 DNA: TGCGCCAGCAGCCAAGATAGCGGGGGGGCCTACGAGCAGTACTTC
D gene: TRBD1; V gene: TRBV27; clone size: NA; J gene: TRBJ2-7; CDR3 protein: CASSLGWDRGAYEQYF; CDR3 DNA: TGTGCCAGCAGTTTAGGCTGGGACAGGGGAGCCTACGAGCAGTACTTC